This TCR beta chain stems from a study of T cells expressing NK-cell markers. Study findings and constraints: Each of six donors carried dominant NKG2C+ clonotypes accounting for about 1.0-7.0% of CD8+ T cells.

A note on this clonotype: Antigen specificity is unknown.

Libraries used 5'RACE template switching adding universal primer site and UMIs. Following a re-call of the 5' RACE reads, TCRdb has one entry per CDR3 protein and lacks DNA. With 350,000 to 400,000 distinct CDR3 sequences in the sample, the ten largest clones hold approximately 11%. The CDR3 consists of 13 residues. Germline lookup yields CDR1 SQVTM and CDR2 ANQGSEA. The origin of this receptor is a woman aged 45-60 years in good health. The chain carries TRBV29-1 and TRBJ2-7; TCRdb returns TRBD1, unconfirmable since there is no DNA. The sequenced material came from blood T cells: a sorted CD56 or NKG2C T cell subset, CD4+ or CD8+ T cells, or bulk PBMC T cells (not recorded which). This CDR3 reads CSTEVTGSGEQYF.